These T cell receptor beta chains were read from a single sample in a study of identical twins. TCRdb processed the 5' RACE reads anew with MiXCR; each CDR3 protein has one entry. The data hold some 630,000 distinct CDR3 sequences, with just over 7% observed a single time. These sequences were also reported in another study, on yellow fever vaccine responses in identical twins.

Sequenced material: PBMCs. The origin of the receptors is a woman aged 18-30 years in good health. Both conserved end residues are part of each CDR3.

J	V	CDR3
TRBJ2-1	TRBV20-1	CSARAPGDEQFF
TRBJ2-1	TRBV20-1	CSALGLAFVRDEQFF
TRBJ2-7	TRBV6-5	CASSYSISARIPYEQYF
TRBJ2-7	TRBV5-5	CASSLILTYEQYF
TRBJ2-1	TRBV20-1	CSAFSGSSYNEQFF
TRBJ1-1	TRBV20-1	CSAREGGIPEAFF
TRBJ2-1	TRBV12-3/TRBV12-4	CASSFSGPGYNEQFF
TRBJ2-7	TRBV5-1	CASREREDYEQYF
TRBJ2-3	TRBV27	CASSFRQSVYTQYF
TRBJ2-1	TRBV11-2	CASSSRGQGFSHSYNEQFF
TRBJ2-1	TRBV4-1	CASSQDWREGLGGEQFF
TRBJ2-5	TRBV24-1	CATSDSLGRTRETQYF
TRBJ1-1	TRBV4-1	CASSQVSSRAGQNTEAFF
TRBJ1-4	TRBV5-8	CASSLGARVNEKLFF
TRBJ2-2	TRBV7-3	CASSDTGTSPGELFF
TRBJ2-7	TRBV6-5	CASRAGTGGTYF
TRBJ1-4	TRBV5-1	CASSLEWTVNEKLFF
TRBJ2-7	TRBV7-9	CASSPRGQGAGEQYF
TRBJ1-5	TRBV27	CASSFNAGDQPQHF
TRBJ2-1	TRBV2	CASSARDSNNEQFF
TRBJ2-3	TRBV20-1	CSASSGRPDTQYF
TRBJ2-5	TRBV4-1	CASSQDDRAETQYF
TRBJ2-3	TRBV11-1	CASSLDFSLGLAGGTQYF
TRBJ2-3	TRBV5-5	CASRWGADTQYF
TRBJ2-5	TRBV20-1	CSASFATADLETQYF
TRBJ2-1	TRBV12-3/TRBV12-4	CASSWGLGGEQFF
TRBJ2-7	TRBV29-1	CSVGTSGRRGYYEQYF
TRBJ2-1	TRBV18	CASSPPVAGGPYFEQFF